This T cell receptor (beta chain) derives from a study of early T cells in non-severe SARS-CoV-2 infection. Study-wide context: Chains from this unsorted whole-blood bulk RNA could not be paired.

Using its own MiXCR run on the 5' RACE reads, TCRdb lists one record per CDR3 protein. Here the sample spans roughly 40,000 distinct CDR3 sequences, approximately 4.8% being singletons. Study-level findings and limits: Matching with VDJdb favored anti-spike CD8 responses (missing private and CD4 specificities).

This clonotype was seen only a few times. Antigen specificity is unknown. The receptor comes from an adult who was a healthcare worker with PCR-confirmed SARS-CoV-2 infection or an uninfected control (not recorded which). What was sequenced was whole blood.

The CDR3 region is CASSPPLGEQFF. CDR3 coding DNA: TGTGCCAGCAGCCCCCCCCTCGGTGAGCAGTTCTTC. The chain is built from TRBV7-9 and TRBJ2-1; D not certain. Trimming shortened V by 5 bases and J by 9 bases, and 11 bases separated the two germline ends. This CDR3 comprises 12 residues. Germline V gene data show CDR1 as SEHNR and CDR2 as FQNEAQ (reference sequence).